This is a list of T cell receptor beta chains from one sample in a study of shared clonotypes between healthy human individuals. Assay: immunoSEQ multiplex PCR; the TCRdb copy retains only in-frame clones and omits some. The sample lists a few hundred thousand clones, about nine tenths occurring once. Specimen: memory CD8+ T cells sorted from blood. The receptors were gathered from a man aged 18 to 30 in good health. CDR3s include the opening cysteine and the closing phenylalanine or tryptophan. D genes are given only for firm matches. Not all rows give a size; the values are once, few, many and, for expanded clones, a class.

>TRBJ2-7|once|.|TRBV4-1
CASSQDSGSGYEQYF
TGCGCCAGCAGCCAAGATTCCGGGAGTGGCTACGAGCAGTACTTC
>TRBJ1-3|.|.|TRBV30
CAWTEVPGLAIYF
TGTGCCTGGACTGAGGTACCTGGATTGGCCATATATTTT
>TRBJ1-1|.|.|TRBV5-1
CASSLGTEAFF
TGCGCCAGCAGCTTGGGAACTGAAGCTTTCTTT
>TRBJ2-1|.|.|TRBV9
CASSVGPGGTYNEQFF
TGTGCCAGCAGCGTAGGCCCAGGGGGGACCTACAATGAGCAGTTCTTC
>TRBJ1-1|.|.|TRBV11-2
CASSLVADEAFF
TGTGCCAGCAGCTTAGTCGCGGATGAAGCTTTCTTT
>TRBJ2-3|.|.|TRBV13
CASSPRDQGADTQYF
TGTGCCAGCAGCCCAAGGGACCAAGGGGCAGATACGCAGTATTTT
>TRBJ2-6|.|.|TRBV5-6
CASSWDRLNVLTF
TGTGCCAGCAGCTGGGACCGCCTCAACGTCCTGACTTTC
>TRBJ2-7|once|.|TRBV11-2
CASRLGLGYEQYF
TGTGCCAGTCGCTTAGGTCTGGGGTACGAGCAGTACTTC
>TRBJ2-5|.|.|TRBV29-1
CSVGYLRDGQETQYF
TGCAGCGTTGGGTATCTTCGTGACGGCCAAGAGACCCAGTACTTC
>TRBJ1-1|.|.|TRBV30
CAWRPGIPTEAFF
TGTGCCTGGAGGCCAGGGATCCCCACTGAAGCTTTCTTT
>TRBJ2-7|.|TRBD1|TRBV2
CASSERDRSYEQYF
TGTGCCAGCAGTGAACGGGACAGGTCCTACGAGCAGTACTTC
>TRBJ2-7|.|.|TRBV7-8
CASTSPEGNYEQYF
TGTGCCAGCACCTCCCCAGAGGGAAACTACGAGCAGTACTTC
>TRBJ1-1|few|.|TRBV19
CASSLTVRSYMNTEAFF
TGTGCCAGTAGTCTGACAGTGCGCAGCTATATGAACACTGAAGCTTTCTTT
>TRBJ2-7|.|.|TRBV7-9
CASSSPWGAEQYF
TGTGCCAGCAGCTCACCTTGGGGGGCCGAGCAGTACTTC
>TRBJ2-7|.|TRBD1|TRBV4-3
CASSTRQGANEQYF
TGCGCCAGCAGCACCAGACAGGGGGCCAACGAGCAGTACTTC
>TRBJ1-2|.|TRBD1|TRBV27
CASSFRGANYGYTF
TGTGCCAGCAGTTTCAGGGGGGCGAACTATGGCTACACCTTC
>TRBJ2-7|.|.|TRBV11-2
CASSFWDLEYYEQYF
TGTGCCAGCAGCTTTTGGGACCTAGAATACTACGAGCAGTACTTC
>TRBJ2-2|.|.|TRBV27
CASSLGQNTGELFF
TGTGCCAGCTCCCTCGGACAGAACACCGGGGAGCTGTTTTTT
>TRBJ2-1|.|.|TRBV29-1
CSAVRRATNEQFF
TGCAGCGCCGTCCGACGGGCGACGAATGAGCAGTTCTTC
>TRBJ1-2|.|TRBD1|TRBV10-3
CAVSWGNRGLGYTF
TGTGCCGTATCATGGGGGAACAGGGGGCTGGGCTACACCTTC
>TRBJ2-5|once|TRBD1|TRBV6-5
CASSYTNRGRETQYF
TGTGCCAGCAGTTACACCAACAGGGGGCGAGAGACCCAGTACTTC
>TRBJ1-3|.|.|TRBV15
CATSNEVGREGNTIYF
TGTGCCACCAGCAACGAAGTAGGCAGGGAAGGAAACACCATATATTTT
>TRBJ2-7|.|TRBD1|TRBV29-1
CSVRTGTPYEQYF
TGCAGCGTCCGGACAGGGACTCCCTACGAGCAGTACTTC
>TRBJ2-7|.|.|TRBV7-9
CASSPSDRPLYEQYF
TGTGCCAGCAGCCCGTCCGACAGGCCCTTGTACGAGCAGTACTTC
>TRBJ2-2|.|TRBD2|TRBV4-3
CASSQDREGLAKNTGELFF
TGCGCCAGCAGCCAAGACCGGGAGGGACTAGCAAAGAACACCGGGGAGCTGTTTTTT
>TRBJ2-1|.|TRBD1|TRBV13
CASKTGYNEQFF
TGTGCCAGTAAGACAGGGTACAATGAGCAGTTCTTC
>TRBJ1-3|.|.|TRBV30
CAWRPSMMTGRGPSGNTIYF
TGTGCCTGGAGGCCCTCGATGATGACGGGGCGAGGACCCTCTGGAAACACCATATATTTT
>TRBJ2-3|.|.|TRBV7-2
CASSFFGGLDTQYF
TGTGCCAGCAGCTTTTTTGGGGGGCTGGATACGCAGTATTTT
>TRBJ2-4|.|.|TRBV7-9
CASSLHRSKNIQYF
TGTGCCAGCAGCTTACACCGTTCCAAAAACATTCAGTACTTC
>TRBJ2-2|once|.|TRBV4-1
CASSQVLNTGELFF
TGCGCCAGCAGCCAAGTGCTGAACACCGGGGAGCTGTTTTTT
>TRBJ2-5|.|.|TRBV6-5
CASKRGYEETQYF
TGTGCCAGCAAAAGGGGCTACGAAGAGACCCAGTACTTC
>TRBJ2-1|.|TRBD1|TRBV7-2
CASSSADREQFF
TGTGCCAGCAGCTCAGCGGACAGGGAGCAGTTCTTC
>TRBJ1-1|.|.|TRBV6-1
CASSEGAGALFTEAFF
TGTGCCAGCAGTGAGGGGGCAGGGGCGCTATTCACTGAAGCTTTCTTT
>TRBJ2-7|.|.|TRBV28
CASSFTQVYEQYF
TGTGCCAGCAGTTTTACACAGGTCTACGAGCAGTACTTC
>TRBJ2-7|.|.|TRBV27
CASSLEAESSYEQYF
TGTGCCAGCAGTTTAGAAGCGGAGAGCTCCTACGAGCAGTACTTC